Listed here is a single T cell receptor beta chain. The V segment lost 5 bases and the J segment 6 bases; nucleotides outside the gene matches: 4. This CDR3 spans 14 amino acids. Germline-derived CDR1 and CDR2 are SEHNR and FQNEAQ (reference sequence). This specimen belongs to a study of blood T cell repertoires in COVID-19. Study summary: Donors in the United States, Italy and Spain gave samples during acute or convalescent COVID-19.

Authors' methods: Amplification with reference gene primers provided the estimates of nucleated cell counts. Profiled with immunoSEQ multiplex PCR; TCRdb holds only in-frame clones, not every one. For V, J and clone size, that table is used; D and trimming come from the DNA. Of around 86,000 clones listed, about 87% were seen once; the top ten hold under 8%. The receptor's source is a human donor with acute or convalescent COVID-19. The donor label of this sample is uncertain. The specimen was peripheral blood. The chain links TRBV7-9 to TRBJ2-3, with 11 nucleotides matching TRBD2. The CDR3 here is CASSLSGGADTQYF. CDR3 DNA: TGTGCCAGCAGCCTTAGCGGGGGGGCCGATACGCAGTATTTT.